Each of the 4 T cell receptor beta chains below was sequenced from the same sample in a study of CXCR3-negative and CXCR3-positive naive CD8 T cells. These TCRs are of unknown antigen specificity. UMI-labeled 5' RACE TRB cDNA libraries were prepared from the cells. TCRdb re-called the 5' RACE reads; one entry per CDR3 protein, DNA not given. This listing includes about 120,000 distinct CDR3 sequences. Study-level findings and limits: CXCR3-negative naive cells had less hydrophobic TRB CDR3s than did CXCR3-positive naive cells.

Sequenced: naive CXCR3+ CD8+ T cells from blood. Documented subset: CD45RO-CCR7+CD27+CD95- naive CD8+ T cells expressing CXCR3 (TNR3+). All receptors come from a human donor in good health. Some clones in this sample may be carry-over from other donors' samples.

The rearrangement joins TRBV7-2 to TRBJ2-7; lacking DNA, the TRBD1 call made by TCRdb goes unchecked. The CDR3 sequence is 16 residues long. In germline, CDR1 is SGHTA, CDR2 FQGNSA. The CDR3 spells CASSLPLAGASYEQYF.

This chain connects TRBV30 to TRBJ1-2. Looked up from germline, CDR1 is GTSNPN and CDR2 is SVGIG (reference sequence). The CDR3 is made up of 11 amino acids. The CDR3 spells CAWTSDYGYTF.

The rearrangement joins TRBV25-1 to TRBJ2-7. This CDR3 contains 13 residues. The germline gives CDR1 MGHDK, CDR2 SYGVNS. The CDR3 reads CASRVQNSYEQYF.

This chain connects TRBV9 to TRBJ1-2; without DNA, the TCRdb call of TRBD1 cannot be checked. The germline V gene encodes CDR1 SGDLS and CDR2 YYNGEE. CDR3 length: 12 residues. The chain's CDR3 is CASSDYRETSTF. Drawing the rest from reference TRBV9 and TRBJ1-2, the complete variable domain is DSGVTQTPKHLITATGQRVTLRCSPRSGDLSVYWYQQSLDQGLQFLIQYYNGEERAKGNILERFSAQQFPDLHSELNLSSLELGDSALYFCASSDYRETSTFGSGTRLTVV.